The present T cell receptor beta chain was sequenced within a study of OX40 agonist ivuxolimab in advanced cancers. Overall study context: Three individuals attained partial responses, comprising one hepatocellular carcinoma case and two cutaneous melanoma cases.

Germline CDR1 is SNHLY and CDR2 is FYNNEI. The ends were cut back, 8 bases at V and 3 bases at J, with 13 bases in the middle. This CDR3 comprises 13 residues. Note on this clone: Its antigen is not identified.

General observations from the study: The antigen specificity of the peripheral T cells (those that were expanded) was not determined. There were also nonresponders showing low normalized T-cell clonal expansion.

Profiled with immunoSEQ multiplex PCR; TCRdb holds only in-frame clones, not every one. The sample shows roughly 97,000 clones, 85% to 90% of them seen only once. The TCR originated in an adult with an advanced solid tumor such as melanoma, head and neck, liver or kidney cancer. The chain uses TRBV2 and TRBJ1-2, with TRBD1 as a possible D gene (6 bases). Sample: CD4+ or CD8+ T cells sorted from blood, taken in a trial of the OX40 agonist ivuxolimab. The CDR3 protein is CASVNEGDYGYTF. The CDR3 DNA sequence: TGTGCCAGCGTTAATGAGGGGGACTATGGCTACACCTTC.